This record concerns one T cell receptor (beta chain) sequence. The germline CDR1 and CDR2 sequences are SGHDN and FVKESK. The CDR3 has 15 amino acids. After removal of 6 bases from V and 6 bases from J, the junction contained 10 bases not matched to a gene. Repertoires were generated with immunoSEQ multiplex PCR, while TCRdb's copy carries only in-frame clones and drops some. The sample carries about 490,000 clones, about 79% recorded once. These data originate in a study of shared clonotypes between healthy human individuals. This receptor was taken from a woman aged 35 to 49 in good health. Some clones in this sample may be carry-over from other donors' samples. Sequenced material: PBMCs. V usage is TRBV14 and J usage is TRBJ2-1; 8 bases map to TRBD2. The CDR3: CASRPPGLAGNEQFF. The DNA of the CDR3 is TGTGCCAGCAGGCCCCCGGGGCTAGCGGGCAATGAGCAGTTCTTC. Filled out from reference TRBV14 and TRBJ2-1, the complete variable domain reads EAGVTQFPSHSVIEKGQTVTLRCDPISGHDNLYWYRRVMGKEIKFLLHFVKESKQDESGMPNNRFLAERTGGTYSTLKVQPAELEDSGVYFCASRPPGLAGNEQFFGPGTRLTVL.